The 6 T cell receptor beta chains reported below all come from one sample, sequenced in a study of preoperative IRX-2 immunotherapy in early breast cancer. Treatment reported: preoperative locoregional IRX-2 cytokine immunotherapy. Sequenced by immunoSEQ multiplex PCR; TCRdb stores in-frame clones only, minus some. Among 40,000 to 50,000 clones listed, 60% to 80% were seen once. The specimen comprised tumor tissue, sampled after IRX-2 immunotherapy. These receptors all come from a human donor with breast cancer.

The chain links TRBV5-1 to TRBJ1-1; TRBD1 might be the D (6 bases). The CDR3 is made up of 14 amino acids. Germline V lookup: CDR1 SGHRS, CDR2 YFSETQ. Deletions cut 2 bases from V and 2 bases from J, with 10 bases between. CDR3 in amino acids: CASSFPGVNTEAFF. CDR3 DNA: TGCGCCAGCAGCTTCCCAGGGGTAAACACTGAAGCTTTCTTT.

The rearrangement uses TRBV18 and TRBJ2-1; D might be TRBD1 (5 bases). CDR3 length equals 14 residues. V was cut by 2 bases and J by 2 bases, with 7 bases left in between. Germline lookup yields CDR1 KGHSH and CDR2 LQKENI. In DNA, the CDR3 is TGTGCCAGCTCACCAGGCAGGGCCTACAATGAGCAGTTCTTC. It codes for CASSPGRAYNEQFF.

The chain has TRBV2 and TRBJ2-5; 12 positions match TRBD2. This CDR3 region has 14 residues. Germline V gives CDR1 SNHLY, CDR2 FYNNEI. The V segment lost 8 bases and the J segment 2 bases; nucleotides outside the gene matches: 3. The DNA of the CDR3 is TGTGCCAGCTTACTAGCGGGGGGTCAAGAGACCCAGTACTTC. Translated: CASLLAGGQETQYF.

V gene TRBV5-1 combines with J gene TRBJ2-3; 7 nucleotides align to TRBD2. Per the germline V gene, CDR1 is SGHRS and CDR2 is YFSETQ. CDR3 size: 17 residues. V lost 0 bases to trimming and J lost 0 bases; unmatched junction nucleotides: 7. The CDR3 is CASSLGGAGTSTDTQYF. The DNA of the CDR3 is TGCGCCAGCAGCTTGGGAGGAGCGGGAACTAGCACAGATACGCAGTATTTT. Complete variable domain (other parts from reference TRBV5-1 and TRBJ2-3): KAGVTQTPRYLIKTRGQQVTLSCSPISGHRSVSWYQQTPGQGLQFLFEYFSETQRNKGNFPGRFSGRQFSNSRSEMNVSTLELGDSALYLCASSLGGAGTSTDTQYFGPGTRLTVL.

Written as DNA, the CDR3 is TGTGCCAGTAGTTCCGGGACATTCGCGAACACCGGGGAGCTGTTTTTT. The encoded protein is CASSSGTFANTGELFF. The chain is built from TRBV19 and TRBJ2-2; maybe TRBD1 (6 bases). The V end was cut by 5 bases, the J end by 0 bases, with 13 bases between. The CDR3 covers 16 residues. Germline loops: CDR1 LNHDA, CDR2 SQIVND (reference sequence).

The chain couples TRBV5-1 to TRBJ2-5; D perhaps matches TRBD2 (5 bases). The CDR3 is 15 amino acids. CDR1 is SGHRS and CDR2 is YFSETQ in the germline V gene. Trimming cost V 3 bases and J 5 bases, with 17 bases left between them. Here the CDR3 DNA reads TGCGCCAGCAGCTCCCTAGGGCAAAGCGGTGAGACCCAGTACTTC. Protein: CASSSLGQSGETQYF.